A single sample is the source of the 29 T cell receptor beta chains below, sequenced in a study of blood T cell repertoires in COVID-19 (dated by TCRdb to between 2020 and 2021). The library was made by the immunoSEQ multiplex PCR assay. TCRdb mirrors the immuneACCESS table, restricted to in-frame sequences. Some clones are absent from its copies; in checked studies, under half trace to an unresolved V gene, and the reason for the others is unknown. The sample records about 190,000 clones, over 75% of which are singletons. The top ten clonotypes cover about an eighth of the sample. Material: peripheral blood. These receptors originate from a woman between 50 and 59 years old with acute or convalescent COVID-19.

This clone appeared a single time. The rearrangement joins TRBV5-1 to TRBJ2-7, with TRBD1 matching over 8 bases. CDR3 length equals 12 residues. CDR1 and CDR2 from the germline V gene are SGHRS and YFSETQ. J gave up 5 bases and V 4 bases, and 2 bases lay outside the gene matches. CDR3 in DNA: TGCGCCAGCAGCCTGGGACAGGACGAGCAGTACTTC. Translating it yields CASSLGQDEQYF.

This clone was found once. This chain connects TRBV19 to TRBJ1-5; TRBD1 might be the D (5 bases). The V gene lost 0 bases and the J gene lost 5 bases, with 14 bases spanning the gap. CDR1 and CDR2 from the germline V gene are LNHDA and SQIVND (reference sequence). This CDR3 has 16 amino acids. CDR3 sequence reads: CASSIDLWTIDQPQHF. The CDR3 coding sequence is TGTGCCAGTAGTATAGATCTATGGACAATCGATCAGCCCCAGCATTTT.

The chain has TRBV27 and TRBJ2-7, with TRBD1 identical over 9 bases. V was clipped by 5 bases and J by 6 bases; unmatched bases: 8. The V gene's germline CDR1 is MNHEY and CDR2 SMNVEV (reference sequence). This CDR3 region has 14 residues. The CDR3 loop reads CASSQLQGAGEQYF. The CDR3 region has the DNA TGTGCCAGCAGTCAATTACAGGGGGCCGGCGAGCAGTACTTC.

This chain joins TRBV18 and TRBJ2-5, with D hard to call. The CDR3 consists of 15 residues. The V and J ends lost 0 bases and 9 bases respectively, with 17 bases between them. The V gene's germline CDR1 is KGHSH and CDR2 LQKENI. CDR3 in amino acids: CASSPPGQASVAQYF. CDR3 coding DNA: TGTGCCAGCTCACCACCGGGTCAGGCCTCGGTGGCCCAGTACTTC.

The rearrangement joins TRBV5-5 to TRBJ2-3; 12 nucleotides agree with TRBD2. J lost 4 bases, V lost 4 bases, and 10 bases had no gene match. The CDR3 is made up of 17 amino acids. CDR1 is SGHKS, CDR2 YYEKEE, per germline (reference sequence). The CDR3 sequence is CASSKKRTSGIPDTQYF. CDR3 nucleotide sequence: TGTGCCAGCAGCAAAAAGAGGACTAGCGGGATCCCAGATACGCAGTATTTT.

The chain combines TRBV6-5 with TRBJ1-1; D is undetermined. The CDR3 extends over 13 amino acids. CDR1 and CDR2 from the germline V gene are MNHEY and SVGAGI. The ends were cut back, 6 bases at V and 1 base at J, with 9 bases in the middle. The chain's CDR3 is CASSQTQNTEAFF. CDR3 nucleotides: TGTGCCAGCAGCCAGACACAGAACACTGAAGCTTTCTTT.

The J gene is TRBJ1-2, the V gene TRBV6-5; the D gene is possibly TRBD1 (6 bases). Per the germline V gene, CDR1 is MNHEY and CDR2 is SVGAGI. The CDR3 totals 13 residues. V was shortened by 6 bases and J by 3 bases, with 11 bases between the two germline ends. CDR3 protein: CASRLQGDYGYTF. The CDR3 DNA reads TGTGCCAGCAGGTTACAGGGAGACTATGGCTACACCTTC.

The rearrangement links TRBV30 to TRBJ2-3, with TRBD2 matching 7 bases. The germline CDR1 and CDR2 sequences are GTSNPN and SVGIG (reference sequence). V lost 2 bases, J lost 6 bases, and 5 bases stayed unmatched. The CDR3 runs to 13 residues. This chain's CDR3 is CAWSIREGDTQYF. Written as DNA, the CDR3 is TGTGCCTGGAGTATTAGGGAGGGGGATACGCAGTATTTT.

In this sample, this clone turned up a few times. This chain connects TRBV3-1 (or the pseudogene TRBV3-2) to TRBJ1-6; the D is unclear. Germline-derived CDR1 and CDR2 are LGHDT and YNNKEL (reference sequence). The V and J ends lost 3 bases and 8 bases respectively, with 5 bases between them. The CDR3 is 12 residues long. CDR3 coding DNA: TGTGCCAGCAGCCACGGGGATTCACCCCTCCACTTT. Translating gives CASSHGDSPLHF.

V gene TRBV28 combines with J gene TRBJ2-1; TRBD2 aligns across 7 bases. V shed 4 bases and J 2 bases; nucleotides not matched to a gene: 8. This CDR3 spans 16 amino acids. Per the germline V gene, CDR1 is MDHEN and CDR2 is SYDVKM. CDR3 sequence: CASSSGLGAAYNEQFF. The CDR3 nucleotides are TGTGCCAGCAGTTCAGGACTAGGGGCTGCCTACAATGAGCAGTTCTTC.

This clone was recorded a few times. This chain uses TRBV4-1 with TRBJ1-2; possible D gene TRBD1, 5 bases. Per the germline V gene, CDR1 is MGHRA and CDR2 is YSYEKL. The germline V and J ends were trimmed by 1 base and 5 bases, with 14 bases remaining between them. The CDR3 length is 15 residues. DNA for the CDR3: TGCGCCAGCAGCCAAGGACTCGAATCAGGGTATGGCTACACCTTC. It codes for CASSQGLESGYGYTF.

In DNA, the CDR3 is TGTGCCAGCAGCCCCGCGGGGTTGGGCGAGCAGTACTTC. This translates into CASSPAGLGEQYF. The chain is built from TRBV28 and TRBJ2-7; tentative D call: TRBD2 (6 bases). The CDR3 covers 13 residues. V lost 6 bases to trimming and J lost 6 bases, with 15 bases between them. CDR1 MDHEN and CDR2 SYDVKM come from the germline V gene.

This sequence joins TRBV24-1 and TRBJ2-1, with 7 bases that match TRBD2. CDR1 KGHDR and CDR2 SFDVKD come from the germline V gene. V trimming: 0 bases; J trimming: 2 bases; junction bases outside the gene matches: 0. The CDR3 contains 15 residues. The CDR3 here is CATSDLSGAYNEQFF. For the CDR3, the DNA is TGTGCCACCAGTGATTTGAGCGGGGCCTACAATGAGCAGTTCTTC.

This clone was observed a handful of times. The genes are TRBV30 and TRBJ2-1; 11 positions match TRBD2. Germline values: CDR1 GTSNPN, CDR2 SVGIG (reference sequence). The ends lost 6 bases at V and 6 bases at J; junction bases unmatched: 10. The CDR3 covers 15 residues. The CDR3 region is CACLVLAGVGNEQFF. The CDR3 DNA sequence: TGTGCCTGCCTCGTACTAGCGGGGGTAGGCAATGAGCAGTTCTTC.

This clone occurred once. The CDR3, as DNA: TGTGCCAGCAGCTTCAAAGGGGATGTCAACTATGGCTACACCTTC. This translates into CASSFKGDVNYGYTF. This sequence joins TRBV7-2 and TRBJ1-2, with D possibly being TRBD1 (5 bases). The CDR3 covers 15 residues. CDR1 SGHTA and CDR2 FQGNSA come from the germline V gene. V was clipped by 3 bases and J by 2 bases, with 13 bases between them. Together with reference TRBV7-2 and TRBJ1-2, the CDR3 gives the full variable domain: GAGVSQSPSNKVTEKGKDVELRCDPISGHTALYWYRQSLGQGLEFLIYFQGNSAPDKSGLPSDRFSAERTGGSVSTLTIQRTQQEDSAVYLCASSFKGDVNYGYTFGSGTRLTVV.

This rearrangement joins TRBV19 to TRBJ1-1; a possible D gene is TRBD1 (6 bases). V was cut by 6 bases and J by 0 bases, with 17 bases left in between. The CDR3 has 16 residues. The V gene's germline CDR1 is LNHDA and CDR2 SQIVND (reference sequence). The CDR3 sequence: CASRARGGTMNTEAFF. The CDR3 nucleotides are TGTGCCAGTAGGGCCCGAGGTGGGACAATGAACACTGAAGCTTTCTTT.

This clone was counted a few times. The V call is TRBV19, the J call TRBJ2-7; weak D call: TRBD2 (6 bases). V was clipped by 3 bases and J by 0 bases, with 15 bases between them. The germline V gene encodes CDR1 LNHDA and CDR2 SQIVND (reference sequence). The CDR3 is 16 amino acids. The CDR3 is CASSMYGTHSSYEQYF. The CDR3 nucleotides are TGTGCCAGTAGTATGTATGGGACTCACAGCTCCTACGAGCAGTACTTC.

This chain joins TRBV20-1 and TRBJ1-1, with a weak D call TRBD1 (6 bases). Trimming pared 3 bases from V and 5 bases from J, leaving 13 bases between. The CDR3 has 13 amino acids. CDR1 and CDR2 from the germline V gene are DFQATT and SNEGSKA (reference sequence). The CDR3: CSASAGGHTEAFF. DNA of the CDR3: TGCAGTGCTAGTGCTGGGGGCCATACTGAAGCTTTCTTT.

V and J are TRBV5-4 and TRBJ1-2; 8 nucleotides line up with TRBD1. There are 18 residues in the CDR3. CDR1 SGHNT and CDR2 YYREEE come from the germline V gene (reference sequence). V was pared by 2 bases and J by 4 bases, with 16 bases of the junction left unmatched. Here the CDR3 DNA reads TGTGCCAGCAGCTTCGGCTCTACCGGGACAGGTGGGGCCTATGGCTACACCTTC. Encoded protein: CASSFGSTGTGGAYGYTF.

The V call is TRBV27, the J call TRBJ2-4, with 9 bases that match TRBD1. Germline CDR1 MNHEY, CDR2 SMNVEV (reference sequence). Trimming removed 2 bases from V and 3 bases from J; junction bases left unmatched: 2. The CDR3 totals 15 residues. The CDR3 spells CASSLTGGSKNIQYF. As DNA, the CDR3 is TGTGCCAGCAGTTTAACAGGGGGCAGCAAAAACATTCAGTACTTC.

V and J are TRBV14 and TRBJ1-2, with 7 bases matching TRBD1. Germline CDR1 SGHDN, CDR2 FVKESK. With V trimmed by 0 bases and J by 5 bases, 9 bases remained unmatched. There are 16 residues in the CDR3. This CDR3 reads CASSQDLRTGSYGYTF. The CDR3 nucleotides read TGTGCCAGCAGCCAAGATCTCCGGACAGGCAGTTATGGCTACACCTTC.

The chain uses TRBV28 and TRBJ1-1; D is unresolved. V lost 5 bases, J lost 6 bases, and 19 bases lay in between. The CDR3 covers 15 residues. Germline-derived CDR1 and CDR2 are MDHEN and SYDVKM. The CDR3 DNA sequence: TGTGCCAGCAGTCCGGAGGGAGGGAGAGTCCCTGAAGCTTTCTTT. The encoded protein is CASSPEGGRVPEAFF.

V and J are TRBV7-2 and TRBJ1-2; tentative D call: TRBD1 (5 bases). The CDR3 is 15 residues long. Germline V gene data show CDR1 as SGHTA and CDR2 as FQGNSA. The V and J ends lost 7 bases and 3 bases respectively, with 18 bases between them. For the CDR3, the DNA is TGTGCCAGCACCCTTCGATGGGGCGCCGACTATGGCTACACCTTC. Protein: CASTLRWGADYGYTF.

V and J are TRBV30 and TRBJ1-4; D gene uncertain. The CDR3 has 15 residues. Trimming stripped 2 bases from V and 5 bases from J, with 15 bases between. Germline CDR1 is GTSNPN and CDR2 is SVGIG (reference sequence). In DNA, the CDR3 is TGTGCCTGGAGTTCACAAAGAGGTCCGAATGAAAAACTGTTTTTT. Encoded protein: CAWSSQRGPNEKLFF.

This sequence joins TRBV6-5 and TRBJ1-1; 10 bases match TRBD1. Germline-derived CDR1 and CDR2 are MNHEY and SVGAGI. The CDR3 contains 14 residues. The ends lost 5 bases at V and 5 bases at J; junction bases unmatched: 5. The CDR3, as DNA: TGTGCCAGCAGTCCAGACAGGGGGCAAACTGAAGCTTTCTTT. As protein: CASSPDRGQTEAFF.

V and J are TRBV6-5 and TRBJ1-5; 9 bases agree with TRBD1. The CDR3 contains 14 residues. V lost 6 bases, J lost 6 bases, and 6 bases stayed unmatched. CDR1 is MNHEY, CDR2 SVGAGI, per germline. The CDR3 nucleotides read TGTGCCAGCAGCCGTTCACAGGGGGCTCAGCCCCAGCATTTT. Amino acid sequence: CASSRSQGAQPQHF.

The gene calls are TRBV16 and TRBJ1-3; D remains ambiguous. With 1 base removed from V and 0 bases from J, the gap between germline ends came to 10 bases. The CDR3 runs to 16 residues. Germline V CDR1 and CDR2: KGHSY, FQNENV. CDR3 residues: CASSQLGPGSGNTIYF. In DNA form, the CDR3 reads TGTGCCAGCAGCCAATTGGGCCCCGGCTCTGGAAACACCATATATTTT.

In its sample, this clone was seen once. CDR3 in amino acids: CASSLESGAGTDTQYF. CDR3 DNA sequence: TGTGCCAGCAGCTTAGAATCTGGGGCAGGCACAGATACGCAGTATTTT. The chain employs TRBV11-3 and TRBJ2-3; possible D gene TRBD1, 5 bases. Deletions cut 0 bases from V and 1 base from J, with 11 bases between. This CDR3 region has 16 residues. Germline V CDR1 and CDR2: SGHNT, YENEEA.

The chain has TRBV14 and TRBJ2-3, with TRBD2 identical over 7 bases. The CDR3 consists of 13 residues. In germline, CDR1 is SGHDN, CDR2 FVKESK. Trimming cost V 3 bases and J 13 bases; bases outside gene matches: 10. The CDR3 sequence is CASSHFRAAGEYF. The CDR3 nucleotides read TGTGCCAGCAGCCACTTTAGGGCGGCGGGGGAGTATTTT.